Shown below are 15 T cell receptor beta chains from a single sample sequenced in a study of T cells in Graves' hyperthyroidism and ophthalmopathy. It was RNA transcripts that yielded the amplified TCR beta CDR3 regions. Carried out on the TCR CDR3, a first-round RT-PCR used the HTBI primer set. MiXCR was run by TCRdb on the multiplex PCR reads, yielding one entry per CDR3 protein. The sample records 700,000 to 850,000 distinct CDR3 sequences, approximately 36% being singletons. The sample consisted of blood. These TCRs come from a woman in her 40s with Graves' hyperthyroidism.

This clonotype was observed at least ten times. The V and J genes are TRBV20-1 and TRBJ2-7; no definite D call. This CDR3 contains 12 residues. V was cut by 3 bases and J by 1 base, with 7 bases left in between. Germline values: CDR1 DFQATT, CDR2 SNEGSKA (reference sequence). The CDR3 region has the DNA TGCAGTGCTAGGACCGGGTCCTACGAGCAGTACTTC. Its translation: CSARTGSYEQYF.

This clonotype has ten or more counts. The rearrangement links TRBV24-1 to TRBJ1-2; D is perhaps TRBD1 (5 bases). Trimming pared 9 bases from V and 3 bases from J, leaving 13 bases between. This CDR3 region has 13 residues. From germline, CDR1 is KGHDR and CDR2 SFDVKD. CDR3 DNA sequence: TGTGCCACCTGGGGGGGTGAGGACTATGGCTACACCTTC. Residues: CATWGGEDYGYTF.

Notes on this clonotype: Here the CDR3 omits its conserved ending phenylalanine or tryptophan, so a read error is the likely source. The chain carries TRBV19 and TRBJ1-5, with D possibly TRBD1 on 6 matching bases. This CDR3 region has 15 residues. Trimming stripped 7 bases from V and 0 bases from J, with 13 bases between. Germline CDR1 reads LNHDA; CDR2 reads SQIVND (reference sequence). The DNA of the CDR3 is TGTGCCAGTAAGTGGACAGATGATAGCAATCAGCCCCAGCATCTT. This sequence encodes CASKWTDDSNQPQHL.

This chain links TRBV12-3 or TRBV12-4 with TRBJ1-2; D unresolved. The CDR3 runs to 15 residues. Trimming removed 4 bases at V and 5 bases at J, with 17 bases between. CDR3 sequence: CASSYVAIPIYGYTF. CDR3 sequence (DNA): TGTGCCAGCAGTTACGTCGCGATTCCCATTTATGGCTACACCTTC.

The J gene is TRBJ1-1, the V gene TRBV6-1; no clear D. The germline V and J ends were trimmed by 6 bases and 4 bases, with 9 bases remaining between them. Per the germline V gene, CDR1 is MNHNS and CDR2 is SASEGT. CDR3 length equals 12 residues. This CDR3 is CASRQSATEAFF. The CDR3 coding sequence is TGTGCCAGCAGACAGTCTGCCACTGAAGCTTTCTTT.

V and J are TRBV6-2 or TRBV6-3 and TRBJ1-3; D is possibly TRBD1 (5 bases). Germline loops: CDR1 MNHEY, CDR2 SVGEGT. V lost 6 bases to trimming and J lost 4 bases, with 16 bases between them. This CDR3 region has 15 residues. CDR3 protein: CASSRSGFEGNTIYF. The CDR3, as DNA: TGTGCCAGCAGCCGATCAGGGTTCGAAGGAAACACCATATATTTT.

CDR3 coding DNA: TGCAGCGTTGAGGGACAGGGGGCCGTACTCTCCTACGAGCAGTACTTC. Amino acid sequence: CSVEGQGAVLSYEQYF. The chain couples TRBV29-1 to TRBJ2-7, with 12 bases identical to TRBD1. CDR3 length: 16 residues. Germline lookup yields CDR1 SQVTM and CDR2 ANQGSEA. V shed 3 bases and J 0 bases; nucleotides not matched to a gene: 6.

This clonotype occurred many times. CDR3 coding DNA: TGTGCCAGCAGCTTAGCGGCAGGGAACTATGGCTACACCTTC. This gives the protein CASSLAAGNYGYTF. The chain joins TRBV7-9 to TRBJ1-2, with TRBD1 as a possible D gene (5 bases). CDR1 is SEHNR, CDR2 FQNEAQ, per germline (reference sequence). The germline V and J ends were trimmed by 0 bases and 2 bases, with 7 bases remaining between them. The CDR3 is made up of 14 amino acids.

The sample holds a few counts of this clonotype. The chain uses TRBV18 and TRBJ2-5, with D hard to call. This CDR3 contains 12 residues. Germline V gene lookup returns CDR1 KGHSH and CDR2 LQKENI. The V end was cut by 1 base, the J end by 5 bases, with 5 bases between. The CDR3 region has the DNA TGTGCCAGCTCACCACGTAAGGAGACCCAGTACTTC. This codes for CASSPRKETQYF.

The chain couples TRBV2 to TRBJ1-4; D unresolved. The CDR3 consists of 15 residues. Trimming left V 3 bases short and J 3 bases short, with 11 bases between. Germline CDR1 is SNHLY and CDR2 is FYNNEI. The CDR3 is CASSDRPWPNEKLFF. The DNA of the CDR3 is TGTGCCAGCAGTGACCGTCCGTGGCCTAATGAAAAACTGTTTTTT.

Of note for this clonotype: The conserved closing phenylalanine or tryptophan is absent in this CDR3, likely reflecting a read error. CDR3 bases: TGTGCCAGTAGTATCCTGAGGGGGCTTGGAGGTGGCTACACCTAC. This gives the protein CASSILRGLGGGYTY. The V call is TRBV19, the J call TRBJ1-2; 7 positions agree with TRBD1. There are 15 residues in the CDR3. Per the germline V gene, CDR1 is LNHDA and CDR2 is SQIVND (reference sequence). Trimming removed 3 bases from V and 7 bases from J; junction bases left unmatched: 11.

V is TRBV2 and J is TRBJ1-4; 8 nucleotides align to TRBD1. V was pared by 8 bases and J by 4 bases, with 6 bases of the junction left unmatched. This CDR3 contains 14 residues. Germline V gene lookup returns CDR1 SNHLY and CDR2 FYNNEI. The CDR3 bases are TGTGCCAGCTATATAGGACAGGGTAATGAAAAACTGTTTTTT. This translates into CASYIGQGNEKLFF. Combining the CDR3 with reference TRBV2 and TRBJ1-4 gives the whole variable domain EPEVTQTPSHQVTQMGQEVILRCVPISNHLYFYWYRQILGQKVEFLVSFYNNEISEKSEIFDDQFSVERPDGSNFTLKIRSTKLEDSAMYFCASYIGQGNEKLFFGSGTQLSVL.

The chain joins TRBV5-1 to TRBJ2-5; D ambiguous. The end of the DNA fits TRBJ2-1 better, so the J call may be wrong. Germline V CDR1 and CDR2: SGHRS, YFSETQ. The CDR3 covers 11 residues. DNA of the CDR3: TGCGCCAGCAGCTCAGAACTCGAGCAGTTCTTC. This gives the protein CASSSELEQFF.

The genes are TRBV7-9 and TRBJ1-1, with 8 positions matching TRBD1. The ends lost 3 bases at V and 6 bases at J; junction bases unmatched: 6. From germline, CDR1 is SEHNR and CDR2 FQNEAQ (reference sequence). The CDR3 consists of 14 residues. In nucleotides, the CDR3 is TGTGCCAGCAGCTTGAGGGACAGGCAATCTGAAGCTTTCTTT. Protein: CASSLRDRQSEAFF.

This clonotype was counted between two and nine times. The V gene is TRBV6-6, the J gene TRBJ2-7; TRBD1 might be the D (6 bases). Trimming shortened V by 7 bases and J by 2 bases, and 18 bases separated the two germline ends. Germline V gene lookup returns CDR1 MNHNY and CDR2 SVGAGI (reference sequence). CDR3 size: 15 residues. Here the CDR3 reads CASKRGSHDAYEQYF. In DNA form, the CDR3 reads TGTGCCAGCAAGAGGGGGAGCCACGACGCCTACGAGCAGTACTTC.